This TCR beta chain was identified during a study of T-cell memory formation after mild COVID-19. Looking at the study overall: There were largely donor-specific TCR clusters. Study conclusions and caveats: From day 15 to 85, contracting clones were balanced between CD4 and CD8, whereas later expanders leaned toward CD4+. Pre-infection memory contained some responding clones, which suggested that cross-reactive memory had joined.

TCRdb reprocessed the 5' RACE reads with MiXCR, giving one entry per CDR3 protein. This sample has fewer than 75,000 distinct CDR3 sequences, with 10% to 15% found just once. This CDR3 comprises 13 residues. The ends lost 0 bases at V and 5 bases at J; junction bases unmatched: 1. Looked up from germline, CDR1 is SGHRS and CDR2 is YFSETQ. Comment on this clonotype: The antigen is not known.

The sample consisted of PBMCs or a T cell subset sorted from them (not recorded which). The gene calls are TRBV5-1 and TRBJ1-2; 7 bases fit TRBD1. This TCR derives from a man between 18 and 35 years old who had mild COVID-19 (a few samples of this study predate the infection). Cell type and time point are not known. The CDR3 loop is CASSLETGYGYTF. CDR3 in DNA: TGCGCCAGCAGCTTGGAGACAGGGTATGGCTACACCTTC.